This T cell receptor beta chain was captured in a study of T cell responses to AZD1222 COVID-19 vaccine. Measured with immunoSEQ multiplex PCR; TCRdb has only the in-frame clones, and not every one. The sample lists about 130,000 clones, roughly 88% occurring once. Turning to this clone: The antigen is not known.

Study observations and caveats: Possibly, clonal diversity was underestimated; donors were largely white British and included more females.

The CDR3 runs to 14 residues. CDR1 is MNHEY and CDR2 is SVGAGI in the germline V gene. V was trimmed by 2 bases and J by 3 bases, leaving 7 bases between them. The chain couples TRBV6-5 to TRBJ2-2; TRBD2 is a possible D gene (6 bases). Source: peripheral blood, taken on day 0 of AZD1222 vaccination. This clonotype was sampled from an adult in good health. CDR3 region: CASSYREDTGELFF. The DNA for the CDR3 is TGTGCCAGCAGTTACAGGGAGGACACCGGGGAGCTGTTTTTT.